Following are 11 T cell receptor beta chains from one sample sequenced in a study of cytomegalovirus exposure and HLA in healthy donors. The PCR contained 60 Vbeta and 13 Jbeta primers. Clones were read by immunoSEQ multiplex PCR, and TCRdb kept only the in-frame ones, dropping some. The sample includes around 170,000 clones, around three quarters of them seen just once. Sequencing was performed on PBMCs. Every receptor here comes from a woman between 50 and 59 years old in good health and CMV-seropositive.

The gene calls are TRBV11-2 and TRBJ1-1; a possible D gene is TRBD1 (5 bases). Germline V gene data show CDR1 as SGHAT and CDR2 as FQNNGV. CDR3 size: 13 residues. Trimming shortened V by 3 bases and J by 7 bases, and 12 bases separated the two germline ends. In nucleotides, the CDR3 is TGTGCCAGCAGCTTTTCAAGGGGAAATGAAGCTTTCTTT. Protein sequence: CASSFSRGNEAFF. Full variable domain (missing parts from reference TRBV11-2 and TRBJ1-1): EAGVAQSPRYKIIEKRQSVAFWCNPISGHATLYWYQQILGQGPKLLIQFQNNGVVDDSQLPKDRFSAERLKGVDSTLKIQPAKLEDSAVYLCASSFSRGNEAFFGQGTRLTVV.

In DNA form, the CDR3 reads TGTGCCAGTAGTCCCTCGGCAGCTAGTAATGAGCAGTTCTTC. It translates to CASSPSAASNEQFF. The V call is TRBV19, the J call TRBJ2-1; D remains unclear. CDR1 and CDR2 from the germline V gene are LNHDA and SQIVND (reference sequence). The CDR3 has 14 residues. The V and J ends lost 5 bases and 7 bases respectively, with 15 bases between them.

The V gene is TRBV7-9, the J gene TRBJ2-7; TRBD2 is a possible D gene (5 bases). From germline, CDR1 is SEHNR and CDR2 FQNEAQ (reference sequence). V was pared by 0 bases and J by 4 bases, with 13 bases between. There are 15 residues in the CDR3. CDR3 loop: CASSLAAITGYEQYF. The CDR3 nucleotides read TGTGCCAGCAGCTTAGCAGCCATCACGGGGTACGAGCAGTACTTC.

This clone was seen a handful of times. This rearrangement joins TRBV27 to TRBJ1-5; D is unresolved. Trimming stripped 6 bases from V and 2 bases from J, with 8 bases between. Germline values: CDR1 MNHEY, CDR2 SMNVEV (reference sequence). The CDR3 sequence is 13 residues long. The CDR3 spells CASRPAGNQPQHF. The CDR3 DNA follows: TGTGCCAGCAGGCCCGCGGGCAATCAGCCCCAGCATTTT.

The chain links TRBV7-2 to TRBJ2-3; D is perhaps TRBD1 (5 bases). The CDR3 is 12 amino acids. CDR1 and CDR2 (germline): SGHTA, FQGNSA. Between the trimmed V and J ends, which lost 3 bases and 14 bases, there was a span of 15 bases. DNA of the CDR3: TGTGCCAGCAGCTTCCTGACAGAAGCAAGGTATTTT. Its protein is CASSFLTEARYF.

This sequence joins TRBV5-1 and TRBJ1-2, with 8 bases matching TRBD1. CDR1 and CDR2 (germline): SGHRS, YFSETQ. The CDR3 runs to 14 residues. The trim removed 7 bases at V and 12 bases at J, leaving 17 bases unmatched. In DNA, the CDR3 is TGCGCCAGCTCGCCGGGACAGGTCTCCGAAATGAACACCTTC. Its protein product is CASSPGQVSEMNTF.

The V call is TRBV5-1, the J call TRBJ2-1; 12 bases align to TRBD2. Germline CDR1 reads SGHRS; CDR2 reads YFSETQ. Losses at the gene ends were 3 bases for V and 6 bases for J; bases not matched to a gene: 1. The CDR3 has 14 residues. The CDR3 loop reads CASSWTSGVNEQFF. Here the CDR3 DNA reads TGCGCCAGCAGCTGGACTAGCGGGGTCAATGAGCAGTTCTTC.

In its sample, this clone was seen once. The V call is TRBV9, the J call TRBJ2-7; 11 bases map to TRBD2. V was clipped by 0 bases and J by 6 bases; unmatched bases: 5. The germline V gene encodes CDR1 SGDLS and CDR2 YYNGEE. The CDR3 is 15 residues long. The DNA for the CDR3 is TGTGCCAGCAGCGTAGAGGGGACTAGCGGTTTCGAGCAGTACTTC. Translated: CASSVEGTSGFEQYF.

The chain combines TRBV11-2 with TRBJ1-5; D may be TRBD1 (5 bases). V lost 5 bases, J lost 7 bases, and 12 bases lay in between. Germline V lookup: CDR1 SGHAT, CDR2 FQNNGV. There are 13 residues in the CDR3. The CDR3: CASSGGWGQPQHF. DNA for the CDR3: TGTGCCAGCAGCGGGGGGTGGGGACAGCCCCAGCATTTT. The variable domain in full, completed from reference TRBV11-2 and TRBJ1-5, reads EAGVAQSPRYKIIEKRQSVAFWCNPISGHATLYWYQQILGQGPKLLIQFQNNGVVDDSQLPKDRFSAERLKGVDSTLKIQPAKLEDSAVYLCASSGGWGQPQHFGDGTRLSIL.

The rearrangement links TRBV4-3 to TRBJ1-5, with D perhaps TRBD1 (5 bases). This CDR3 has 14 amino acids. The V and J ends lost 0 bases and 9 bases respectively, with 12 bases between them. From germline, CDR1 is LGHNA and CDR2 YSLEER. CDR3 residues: CASSQDAAGGPQHF. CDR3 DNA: TGCGCCAGCAGCCAAGATGCGGCGGGGGGGCCCCAGCATTTT.

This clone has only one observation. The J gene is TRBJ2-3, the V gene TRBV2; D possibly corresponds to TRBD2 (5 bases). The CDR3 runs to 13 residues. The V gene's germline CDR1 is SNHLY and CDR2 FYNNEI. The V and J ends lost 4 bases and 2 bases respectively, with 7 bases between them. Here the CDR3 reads CASSGTFTDTQYF. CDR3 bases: TGTGCCAGCAGTGGGACTTTCACAGATACGCAGTATTTT.